One sample yielded the 10 T cell receptor beta chains listed below, sequenced in a study of blood T cell repertoires in COVID-19. This table comes from immunoSEQ multiplex PCR, and its TCRdb copy is limited to in-frame clones, with some not included. The sample contains 200,000 or so clones, less than 90% of which appear only once. The source material was PBMCs or T cells enriched from blood (not recorded which). Source of these receptors: a woman in her twenties or thirties who had recovered from COVID-19.

This clone was recorded once. V is TRBV12-3 or TRBV12-4 and J is TRBJ1-2; D gene uncertain. Trimming shortened V by 8 bases and J by 2 bases, and 12 bases separated the two germline ends. This CDR3 has 13 amino acids. Written as DNA, the CDR3 is TGTGCCAGCGCTAAGGAGGTAAACTATGGCTACACCTTC. It translates to CASAKEVNYGYTF.

The rearrangement uses TRBV7-9 and TRBJ2-5; 10 bases line up with TRBD1. CDR3 size: 15 residues. Germline CDR1 is SEHNR and CDR2 is FQNEAQ (reference sequence). The V segment lost 5 bases and the J segment 4 bases; nucleotides outside the gene matches: 7. CDR3 in amino acids: CASSGRQGAGETQYF. In DNA, the CDR3 is TGTGCCAGCAGCGGGAGACAGGGGGCCGGAGAGACCCAGTACTTC.

The V gene is TRBV29-1, the J gene TRBJ2-7, with 8 bases lining up with TRBD1. The V segment lost 6 bases and the J segment 2 bases; nucleotides outside the gene matches: 9. Germline loops: CDR1 SQVTM, CDR2 ANQGSEA. The CDR3 is 14 residues long. The CDR3 sequence: CSVARTGNPYEQYF. Written as DNA, the CDR3 is TGCAGCGTGGCCCGGACAGGGAACCCCTACGAGCAGTACTTC.

The chain couples TRBV11-2 to TRBJ2-3, with D uncertain. Germline CDR1 SGHAT, CDR2 FQNNGV. This CDR3 region has 12 residues. V shed 8 bases and J shed 0 bases, with 6 bases lying between them. The CDR3 reads CASLGSTDTQYF. The CDR3 DNA sequence: TGTGCCAGCCTAGGTAGCACAGATACGCAGTATTTT.

The chain links TRBV5-1 to TRBJ1-6; the match to TRBD1 covers 8 bases. The CDR3 has 14 amino acids. J lost 9 bases, V lost 4 bases, and 6 bases had no gene match. Germline V gene sequence: CDR1 SGHRS, CDR2 YFSETQ. The CDR3 coding sequence is TGCGCCAGCAGCCCGGACAGGGTCTCTTCACCCCTCCACTTT. Protein: CASSPDRVSSPLHF.

This clone was recorded only once. The chain uses TRBV7-7 and TRBJ1-3, with D perhaps TRBD1 (5 bases). This CDR3 spans 15 amino acids. Germline CDR1 SSHAT, CDR2 FNYEAQ (reference sequence). V shed 3 bases and J shed 2 bases, with 11 bases lying between them. The CDR3 coding sequence is TGTGCCAGCAGCTTGTCATTAGGGGCTGGAAACACCATATATTTT. The encoded protein is CASSLSLGAGNTIYF.

This chain uses TRBV4-3 with TRBJ2-3; TRBD2 agrees at 7 bases. Germline V gene sequence: CDR1 LGHNA, CDR2 YSLEER. The CDR3 covers 17 residues. J was trimmed by 2 bases and V by 0 bases; bases with no gene match: 8. DNA of the CDR3: TGCGCCAGCAGCCAAGATTTAATCGGACTAGACACAGATACGCAGTATTTT. It specifies CASSQDLIGLDTDTQYF.

This chain joins TRBV19 and TRBJ1-2; D ambiguous. CDR3 length equals 12 residues. Trimming pared 6 bases from V and 4 bases from J, leaving 9 bases between. Germline CDR1 is LNHDA and CDR2 is SQIVND (reference sequence). CDR3 region: CASSPTGYGYTF. The CDR3 DNA is TGTGCCAGTAGCCCGACGGGCTATGGCTACACCTTC. Drawing the rest from reference TRBV19 and TRBJ1-2, the complete variable domain is DGGITQSPKYLFRKEGQNVTLSCEQNLNHDAMYWYRQDPGQGLRLIYYSQIVNDFQKGDIAEGYSVSREKKESFPLTVTSAQKNPTAFYLCASSPTGYGYTFGSGTRLTVV.

The CDR3 nucleotides are TGTGCCAGCAGCCTCGGGACAGGGGGATATTCACCCCTCCACTTT. Its protein product is CASSLGTGGYSPLHF. The rearrangement joins TRBV7-8 to TRBJ1-6, with TRBD1 matching 11 bases. V gave up 5 bases and J gave up 8 bases; unmatched junction bases: 5. Germline V gives CDR1 SGHVS, CDR2 FQNEAQ. This CDR3 is 15 amino acids long. Full variable domain (remainder filled in from reference TRBV7-8 and TRBJ1-6): GAGVSQSPRYKVAKRGQDVALRCDPISGHVSLFWYQQALGQGPEFLTYFQNEAQLDKSGLPSDRFFAERPEGSVSTLKIQRTQQEDSAVYLCASSLGTGGYSPLHFGNGTRLTVT.

V is TRBV7-3 and J is TRBJ2-5, with D hard to call. Trimming removed 5 bases at V and 5 bases at J, with 12 bases between. Germline-derived CDR1 and CDR2 are SGHTA and FQGTGA. The CDR3 has 13 residues. The CDR3 loop reads CASSQHGRETQYF. As DNA, the CDR3 is TGTGCCAGCAGCCAACACGGCAGGGAGACCCAGTACTTC.